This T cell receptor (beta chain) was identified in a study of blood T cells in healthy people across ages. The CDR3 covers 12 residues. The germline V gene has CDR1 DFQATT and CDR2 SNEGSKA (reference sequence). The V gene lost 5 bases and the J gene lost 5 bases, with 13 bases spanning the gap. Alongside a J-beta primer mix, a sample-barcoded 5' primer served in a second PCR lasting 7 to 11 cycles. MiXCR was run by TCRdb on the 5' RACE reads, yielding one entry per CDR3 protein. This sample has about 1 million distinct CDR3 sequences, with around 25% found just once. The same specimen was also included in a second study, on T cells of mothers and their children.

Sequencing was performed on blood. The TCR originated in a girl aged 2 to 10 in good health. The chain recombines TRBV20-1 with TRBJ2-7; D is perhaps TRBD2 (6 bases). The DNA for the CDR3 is TGCAGTGCTCGGGCGGGGTTCCACGAGCAGTACTTC. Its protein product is CSARAGFHEQYF.